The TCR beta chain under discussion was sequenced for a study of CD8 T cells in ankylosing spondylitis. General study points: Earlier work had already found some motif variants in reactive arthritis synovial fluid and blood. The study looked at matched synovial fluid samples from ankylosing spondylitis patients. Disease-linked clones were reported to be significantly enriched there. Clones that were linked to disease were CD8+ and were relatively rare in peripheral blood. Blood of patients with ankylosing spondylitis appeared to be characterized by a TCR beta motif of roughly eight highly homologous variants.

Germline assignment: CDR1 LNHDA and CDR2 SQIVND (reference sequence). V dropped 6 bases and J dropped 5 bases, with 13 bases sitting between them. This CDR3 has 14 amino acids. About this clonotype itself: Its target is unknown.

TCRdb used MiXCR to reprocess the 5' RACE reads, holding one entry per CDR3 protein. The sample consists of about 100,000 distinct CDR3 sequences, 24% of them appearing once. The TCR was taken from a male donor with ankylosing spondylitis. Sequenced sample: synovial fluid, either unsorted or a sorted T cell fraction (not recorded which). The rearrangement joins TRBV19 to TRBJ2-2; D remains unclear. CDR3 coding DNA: TGTGCCAGTAGAATCGGAGCCGATACCGGGGAGCTGTTTTTT. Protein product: CASRIGADTGELFF.